This TCR beta chain appears in the sequencing data of a study of cytomegalovirus exposure and HLA in healthy donors. Both 60 Vbeta primers and 13 Jbeta primers went into the PCR. Profiled with immunoSEQ multiplex PCR; TCRdb holds only in-frame clones, not every one. The sample shows more than 140,000 clones, and 2% to 2.5% sits with its ten largest clones. CDR1 is SGHDN, CDR2 FVKESK, per germline. V lost 0 bases to trimming and J lost 4 bases, with 13 bases between them. There are 15 residues in the CDR3. Comments on this clone: Its antigen is still unknown.

The study, taken as a whole, reports: Accurate predictions that matched the HLA-A and HLA-B alleles of most subjects were reportedly made from TCR beta sequences.

This sequence joins TRBV14 and TRBJ2-7, with D tentatively TRBD1 (5 bases). The TCR comes from a woman between 18 and 29 years old in good health and CMV-seronegative. Sequences were obtained from PBMCs. The CDR3 region has the DNA TGTGCCAGCAGCCAAGATCAGGGCTCGCTTTACGAGCAGTACTTC. Protein product: CASSQDQGSLYEQYF. Supplemented by reference TRBV14 and TRBJ2-7, the full variable domain reads EAGVTQFPSHSVIEKGQTVTLRCDPISGHDNLYWYRRVMGKEIKFLLHFVKESKQDESGMPNNRFLAERTGGTYSTLKVQPAELEDSGVYFCASSQDQGSLYEQYFGPGTRLTVT.